One and the same sample provided the 24 T cell receptor beta chains below, sequenced in a study of blood T cell repertoires in COVID-19. Produced via immunoSEQ multiplex PCR; TCRdb's table is partial and in-frame only. The sample records 150,000 to 200,000 clones, under 80% being singletons. Sequencing input: peripheral blood. The receptors derive from a man aged 45 to 65 who had recovered from COVID-19.

The gene calls are TRBV7-6 and TRBJ2-1; a weak D match, TRBD1 (5 bases). Trimming left V 0 bases short and J 7 bases short, with 13 bases between. The CDR3 runs to 15 residues. Germline CDR1 and CDR2: SGHVS and FNYEAQ. The DNA for the CDR3 is TGTGCCAGCAGCTTAGCGGGGCGGCGTACGAATGAGCAGTTCTTC. It encodes CASSLAGRRTNEQFF.

The gene calls are TRBV5-1 and TRBJ1-2; 10 nucleotides line up with TRBD1. The junction had 4 bases not matched to a gene; V was cut back by 0 bases and J by 5 bases. CDR3 size: 15 residues. Per the germline V gene, CDR1 is SGHRS and CDR2 is YFSETQ. DNA for the CDR3: TGCGCCAGCAGCTTGGAGGGACAGGGGACTTATGGCTACACCTTC. As protein: CASSLEGQGTYGYTF. Filled out from reference TRBV5-1 and TRBJ1-2, the complete variable domain reads KAGVTQTPRYLIKTRGQQVTLSCSPISGHRSVSWYQQTPGQGLQFLFEYFSETQRNKGNFPGRFSGRQFSNSRSEMNVSTLELGDSALYLCASSLEGQGTYGYTFGSGTRLTVV.

The rearrangement links TRBV19 to TRBJ2-3; 14 nucleotides align to TRBD2. This CDR3 is 16 amino acids long. J was trimmed by 5 bases and V by 5 bases; bases with no gene match: 6. Germline V gene lookup returns CDR1 LNHDA and CDR2 SQIVND (reference sequence). The CDR3, as DNA: TGTGCCAGTAGTGAGCCGGGACTAGCGGGAGAAGATACGCAGTATTTT. This encodes CASSEPGLAGEDTQYF.

This clone was observed a single time. V and J are TRBV28 and TRBJ1-2; weak D call: TRBD1 (6 bases). This CDR3 comprises 16 residues. Germline loops: CDR1 MDHEN, CDR2 SYDVKM. Trimming stripped 8 bases from V and 6 bases from J, with 25 bases between. CDR3 sequence (DNA): TGTGCCAGCGTATTGACAGGCCTTTGGGGGTCACATGGCTACACCTTC. Its translation is CASVLTGLWGSHGYTF.

The genes are TRBV7-6 and TRBJ2-7; TRBD2 aligns across 13 bases. The V gene's germline CDR1 is SGHVS and CDR2 FNYEAQ. The CDR3 is 16 amino acids. J gave up 0 bases and V 4 bases, and 3 bases lay outside the gene matches. CDR3 loop: CASSSGLAGTSYEQYF. CDR3 coding DNA: TGTGCCAGCAGCTCGGGACTAGCGGGAACCTCCTACGAGCAGTACTTC.

This clone has only a few counts. V and J are TRBV7-9 and TRBJ1-2; no definite D call. The CDR3 consists of 13 residues. Trimming stripped 1 base from V and 7 bases from J, with 10 bases between. CDR1 and CDR2 from the germline V gene are SEHNR and FQNEAQ (reference sequence). The DNA of the CDR3 is TGTGCCAGCAGCTTAGGTAACAGTCCTGGCTACACCTTC. This gives the protein CASSLGNSPGYTF. Supplemented by reference TRBV7-9 and TRBJ1-2, the full variable domain reads DTGVSQNPRHKITKRGQNVTFRCDPISEHNRLYWYRQTLGQGPEFLTYFQNEAQLEKSRLLSDRFSAERPKGSFSTLEIQRTEQGDSAMYLCASSLGNSPGYTFGSGTRLTVV.

This chain joins TRBV4-1 and TRBJ2-7; a weak D match, TRBD2 (5 bases). The V gene's germline CDR1 is MGHRA and CDR2 YSYEKL. Trimming shortened V by 4 bases and J by 3 bases, and 10 bases separated the two germline ends. The CDR3 length is 13 residues. CDR3 nucleotide sequence: TGCGCCAGCAGCCCGGGATCATTCTACGAGCAGTACTTC. This sequence encodes CASSPGSFYEQYF.

For the CDR3, the DNA is TGTGCCAGCAGCCGTCGTGGAGTGCTGAGGAACGAGCAGTACTTC. Its translation is CASSRRGVLRNEQYF. The chain carries TRBV13 and TRBJ2-7; D not certain. The CDR3 has 15 residues. The germline V gene encodes CDR1 PRHDT and CDR2 FYEKMQ (reference sequence). Trimming took 5 bases from V and 5 from J, leaving 19 bases between them.

The V gene is TRBV30, the J gene TRBJ2-5; weak D call: TRBD2 (5 bases). Germline V gives CDR1 GTSNPN, CDR2 SVGIG (reference sequence). The CDR3 consists of 14 residues. V was pared by 4 bases and J by 5 bases, with 17 bases between. CDR3 DNA: TGTGCCTGGATTCGGGCCGGCGGGCGTGAGACCCAGTACTTC. It codes for CAWIRAGGRETQYF.

The chain recombines TRBV25-1 with TRBJ2-7; 10 bases line up with TRBD1. Losses at the gene ends were 6 bases for V and 4 bases for J; bases not matched to a gene: 6. The CDR3 length is 14 residues. From germline, CDR1 is MGHDK and CDR2 SYGVNS. CDR3 sequence: CASSSTGGKYEQYF. The CDR3, as DNA: TGTGCCAGCAGCTCGACAGGGGGCAAGTACGAGCAGTACTTC.

CDR3 residues: CASSLLGNIQYF. The CDR3 nucleotides are TGTGCCAGCAGCTTGCTGGGCAACATTCAGTACTTC. This chain joins TRBV7-2 and TRBJ2-4; D call uncertain. V was trimmed by 3 bases and J by 7 bases, leaving 7 bases between them. CDR1 and CDR2 from the germline V gene are SGHTA and FQGNSA. CDR3 length: 12 residues.

The CDR3 region has the DNA TGTGCCAGCTCAATGGCACTACAAGAGACCCAGTACTTC. Its translation: CASSMALQETQYF. The J gene is TRBJ2-5, the V gene TRBV18; D remains unclear. The CDR3 length is 13 residues. V was cut by 5 bases and J by 2 bases, with 9 bases left in between. CDR1 is KGHSH, CDR2 LQKENI, per germline.

The rearrangement joins TRBV18 to TRBJ2-7; 7 bases match TRBD1. V lost 3 bases to trimming and J lost 0 bases; unmatched junction nucleotides: 8. The CDR3 is 16 residues long. Germline V gives CDR1 KGHSH, CDR2 LQKENI. In DNA form, the CDR3 reads TGTGCCAGCTCACCCCTTGACAGGGCCAACTCCTACGAGCAGTACTTC. Protein sequence: CASSPLDRANSYEQYF.

V gene TRBV19 combines with J gene TRBJ2-7; TRBD1 might be the D (6 bases). The V end was cut by 1 base, the J end by 0 bases, with 7 bases between. The CDR3 is 14 amino acids. Germline CDR1 LNHDA, CDR2 SQIVND (reference sequence). In nucleotides, the CDR3 is TGTGCCAGTAGTATAGCAGGGGACTCCTACGAGCAGTACTTC. The encoded protein is CASSIAGDSYEQYF. Drawing the rest from reference TRBV19 and TRBJ2-7, the complete variable domain is DGGITQSPKYLFRKEGQNVTLSCEQNLNHDAMYWYRQDPGQGLRLIYYSQIVNDFQKGDIAEGYSVSREKKESFPLTVTSAQKNPTAFYLCASSIAGDSYEQYFGPGTRLTVT.

There are a few counts of this clone. The V call is TRBV19, the J call TRBJ2-3; D unresolved. The CDR3 has 13 residues. Germline CDR1 is LNHDA and CDR2 is SQIVND (reference sequence). The V and J ends lost 5 bases and 2 bases respectively, with 8 bases between them. The chain's CDR3 is CASSQANTDTQYF. The CDR3 DNA follows: TGTGCCAGTAGTCAGGCCAACACAGATACGCAGTATTTT.

This clone was detected a few times. One end of the junction does not line up with germline, which may come from a read error. V usage is TRBV4-1 and J usage is TRBJ2-7, with D tentatively TRBD2 (6 bases). This CDR3 contains 16 residues. The germline gives CDR1 MGHRA, CDR2 YSYEKL. DNA of the CDR3: TGCGCCAGCAGTCAAGGAGGGCGGGACCCCTCTGCCGAGCAGTACTTC. Its protein product is CASSQGGRDPSAEQYF.

The rearrangement joins TRBV4-1 to TRBJ2-1; the D is unclear. The germline CDR1 and CDR2 sequences are MGHRA and YSYEKL. This CDR3 is 17 amino acids long. Trimming removed 0 bases at V and 0 bases at J, with 12 bases between. The CDR3, as DNA: TGCGCCAGCAGCCAAGACATTCTAGGCTACTCCTACAATGAGCAGTTCTTC. This sequence encodes CASSQDILGYSYNEQFF.

This chain connects TRBV2 to TRBJ2-2, with D tentatively TRBD2 (6 bases). Trimming took off 6 bases at V and 8 bases at J, with 16 bases between the two ends. This CDR3 has 14 residues. The V gene's germline CDR1 is SNHLY and CDR2 FYNNEI. CDR3 DNA: TGTGCCAGCAGCGATAGCGCGGGACGAGGGGAGCTGTTTTTT. This codes for CASSDSAGRGELFF.

The chain links TRBV4-3 to TRBJ1-6, with 11 bases that match TRBD1. This CDR3 comprises 18 residues. Germline CDR1 is LGHNA and CDR2 is YSLEER. J was trimmed by 9 bases and V by 0 bases; bases with no gene match: 10. The CDR3 nucleotides read TGCGCCAGCAGCCAAGATCGGGTAGGACAGGGGGCTTTTTCACCCCTCCACTTT. Protein sequence: CASSQDRVGQGAFSPLHF.

The chain joins TRBV7-8 to TRBJ2-6, with D perhaps TRBD2 (5 bases). The CDR3 loop spans 17 amino acids. Between the trimmed V and J ends, which lost 9 bases and 2 bases, there was a span of 20 bases. Germline V gene lookup returns CDR1 SGHVS and CDR2 FQNEAQ. Here the CDR3 DNA reads TGTGCCAGTTCAGGATGGGAATACGGGACTGGGGCCAACGTCCTGACTTTC. The encoded protein is CASSGWEYGTGANVLTF.

V usage is TRBV27 and J usage is TRBJ2-1; a weak D match, TRBD2 (5 bases). V was cut by 8 bases and J by 0 bases, with 20 bases left in between. The CDR3 covers 17 residues. The germline V gene encodes CDR1 MNHEY and CDR2 SMNVEV (reference sequence). CDR3 sequence (DNA): TGTGCCAGCTCTCCGCGATTGCGGGCGAGCTCCTACAATGAGCAGTTCTTC. Its protein is CASSPRLRASSYNEQFF.

V usage is TRBV11-2 and J usage is TRBJ2-2; TRBD1 aligns across 7 bases. V gave up 0 bases and J gave up 3 bases; unmatched junction bases: 1. This CDR3 spans 15 amino acids. Germline-derived CDR1 and CDR2 are SGHAT and FQNNGV. The CDR3 loop is CASSLEQGYTGELFF. The CDR3 DNA reads TGTGCCAGCAGCTTAGAACAGGGGTACACCGGGGAGCTGTTTTTT.

The rearrangement links TRBV5-1 to TRBJ2-3; TRBD2 matches 9 bases. Germline CDR1 SGHRS, CDR2 YFSETQ. V shed 3 bases, J shed 6 bases, and the junction held 11 bases outside the gene matches. The CDR3 extends over 16 amino acids. CDR3 bases: TGCGCCAGCAGCTCGGCGGGCGGGAGGGCCTCGGATACGCAGTATTTT. It translates to CASSSAGGRASDTQYF.

V usage is TRBV11-3 and J usage is TRBJ2-5, with no clear D. Germline V lookup: CDR1 SGHNT, CDR2 YENEEA. The V and J ends lost 4 bases and 5 bases respectively, with 11 bases between them. CDR3 length: 13 amino acids. The CDR3 loop is CASSSLLGETQYF. The CDR3 bases are TGTGCCAGCAGCTCGCTCCTCGGGGAGACCCAGTACTTC. The full variable domain, rest sourced from reference TRBV11-3 and TRBJ2-5, is EAGVVQSPRYKIIEKKQPVAFWCNPISGHNTLYWYLQNLGQGPELLIRYENEEAVDDSQLPKDRFSAERLKGVDSTLKIQPAELGDSAVYLCASSSLLGETQYFGPGTRLLVL.